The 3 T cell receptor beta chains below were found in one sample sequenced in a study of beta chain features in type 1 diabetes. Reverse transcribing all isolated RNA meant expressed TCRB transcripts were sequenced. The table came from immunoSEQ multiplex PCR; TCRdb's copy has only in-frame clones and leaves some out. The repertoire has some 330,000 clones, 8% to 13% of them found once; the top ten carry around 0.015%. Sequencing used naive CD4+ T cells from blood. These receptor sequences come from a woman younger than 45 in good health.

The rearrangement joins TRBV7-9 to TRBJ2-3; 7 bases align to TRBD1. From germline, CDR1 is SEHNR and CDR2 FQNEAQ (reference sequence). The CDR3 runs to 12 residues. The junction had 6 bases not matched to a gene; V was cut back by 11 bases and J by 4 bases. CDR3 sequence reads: CARGGRADTQYF. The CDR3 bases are TGTGCCCGAGGGGGCCGAGCAGATACGCAGTATTTT.

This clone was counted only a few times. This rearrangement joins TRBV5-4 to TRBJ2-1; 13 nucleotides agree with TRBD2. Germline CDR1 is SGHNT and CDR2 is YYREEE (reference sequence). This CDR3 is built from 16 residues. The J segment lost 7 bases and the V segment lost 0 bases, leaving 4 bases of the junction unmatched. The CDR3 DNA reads TGTGCCAGCAGCTTGGGTTTGACTAGCGGGAGGAATGAGCAGTTCTTC. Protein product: CASSLGLTSGRNEQFF.

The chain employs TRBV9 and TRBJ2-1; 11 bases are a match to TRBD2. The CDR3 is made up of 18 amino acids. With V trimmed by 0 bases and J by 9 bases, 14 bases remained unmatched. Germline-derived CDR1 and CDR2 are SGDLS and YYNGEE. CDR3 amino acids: CASSVALETSGNPGEQFF. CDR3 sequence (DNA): TGTGCCAGCAGCGTAGCTCTAGAGACTAGCGGGAACCCTGGTGAGCAGTTCTTC.